These 10 T cell receptor beta chains were all obtained from the same sample, sequenced in a study of T cell changes during pregnancy in multiple sclerosis. Some clones are missing from TCRdb's copy, which holds only in-frame ones; the method was immunoSEQ multiplex PCR. The sample records approximately 60,000 clones, approximately 94% being singletons. The source was CD8+ T cells from peripheral blood mononuclear cells, collected in the third trimester of pregnancy. Receptors were obtained from a female donor with multiple sclerosis, enrolled in a pregnancy study.

The chain employs TRBV4-1 and TRBJ2-1; the match to TRBD2 covers 9 bases. Germline V CDR1 and CDR2: MGHRA, YSYEKL. The CDR3 has 16 residues. J lost 7 bases, V lost 4 bases, and 11 bases had no gene match. Here the CDR3 reads CASSPPAAGGGNEQFF. The CDR3 coding sequence is TGCGCCAGCAGCCCACCGGCAGCGGGAGGCGGGAATGAGCAGTTCTTC.

The J gene is TRBJ2-7, the V gene TRBV2; D may be TRBD2 (6 bases). This CDR3 region has 15 residues. Germline CDR1 is SNHLY and CDR2 is FYNNEI. Trimming removed 4 bases at V and 1 base at J, with 14 bases between. This CDR3 is CASSASSSASYEQYF. CDR3 in DNA: TGTGCCAGCAGTGCCTCCTCTAGCGCTTCCTACGAGCAGTACTTC.

The V call is TRBV5-6, the J call TRBJ1-2; TRBD1 matches 7 bases. Trimming removed 3 bases from V and 8 bases from J; junction bases left unmatched: 13. CDR1 and CDR2 (germline): SGHDT, YYEEEE. This CDR3 is built from 15 residues. DNA of the CDR3: TGTGCCAGCAGCTGGACGGGACAGCTCCCGGGGGGCTACACCTTC. This codes for CASSWTGQLPGGYTF.

This sequence joins TRBV5-5 and TRBJ1-1; maybe TRBD1 (5 bases). CDR1 is SGHKS and CDR2 is YYEKEE in the germline V gene (reference sequence). The V gene lost 0 bases and the J gene lost 1 base, with 10 bases spanning the gap. This CDR3 contains 15 residues. CDR3 protein: CASSLGQGGNTEAFF. CDR3 DNA sequence: TGTGCCAGCAGCTTGGGGCAGGGCGGGAACACTGAAGCTTTCTTT.

This clone showed up just once. The rearrangement links TRBV6-4 to TRBJ2-3, with D maybe TRBD1 (6 bases). The germline V gene has CDR1 MRHNA and CDR2 SNTAGT. V lost 4 bases and J lost 1, with 9 bases in between. The CDR3 is 14 residues long. In DNA form, the CDR3 reads TGTGCCAGCAGTGGAGCAGGGGGCACAGATACGCAGTATTTT. The encoded protein is CASSGAGGTDTQYF.

V usage is TRBV5-4 and J usage is TRBJ2-7, with D perhaps TRBD2 (6 bases). The germline V gene has CDR1 SGHNT and CDR2 YYREEE (reference sequence). The germline V and J ends were trimmed by 4 bases and 1 base, with 21 bases remaining between them. The CDR3 sequence is 17 residues long. The CDR3 nucleotides read TGTGCCAGCAGCACTGGTTGGGCCGGGACTTCGTCCTACGAGCAGTACTTC. Its protein product is CASSTGWAGTSSYEQYF.

This chain links TRBV11-2 with TRBJ2-7; 10 nucleotides agree with TRBD1. Germline V gene sequence: CDR1 SGHAT, CDR2 FQNNGV. With 4 bases clipped from V and 5 bases from J, the junction kept 11 bases outside the gene matches. The length of the CDR3 is 16 residues. In DNA, the CDR3 is TGTGCCAGCAGCTCGATGACCGGGACAGGGGTCCACGAGCAGTACTTC. This translates into CASSSMTGTGVHEQYF.

The chain combines TRBV5-6 with TRBJ1-1; 8 bases fit TRBD1. The CDR3 spans 15 residues. CDR1 is SGHDT, CDR2 YYEEEE, per germline. V gave up 3 bases and J gave up 0 bases; unmatched junction bases: 4. CDR3 protein: CASSSHRGVNTEAFF. The CDR3 DNA reads as TGTGCCAGCAGCTCCCACAGGGGGGTGAACACTGAAGCTTTCTTT.

The chain combines TRBV9 with TRBJ2-3; 12 bases align to TRBD2. Germline loops: CDR1 SGDLS, CDR2 YYNGEE. V was clipped by 4 bases and J by 2 bases; unmatched bases: 5. The CDR3 totals 16 residues. CDR3 coding DNA: TGTGCCAGCAGCCTGGGGACTAGCGGGTTCACAGATACGCAGTATTTT. Residues: CASSLGTSGFTDTQYF.

This rearrangement joins TRBV5-4 to TRBJ2-7; 9 bases map to TRBD2. The CDR3 covers 14 residues. Germline-derived CDR1 and CDR2 are SGHNT and YYREEE (reference sequence). Unmatched junction bases numbered 6, after V lost 6 bases and J lost 2 bases. This CDR3 is CASTLAGPTYEQYF. In DNA, the CDR3 is TGTGCCAGCACCCTAGCGGGACCGACCTACGAGCAGTACTTC.